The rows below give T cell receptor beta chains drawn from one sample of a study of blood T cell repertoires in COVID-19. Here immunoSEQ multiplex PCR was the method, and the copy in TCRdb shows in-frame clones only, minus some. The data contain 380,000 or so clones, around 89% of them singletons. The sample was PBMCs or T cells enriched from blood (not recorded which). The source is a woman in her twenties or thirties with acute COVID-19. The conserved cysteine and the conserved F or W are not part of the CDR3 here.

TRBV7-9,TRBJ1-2,ASSFKKPGTQDGYT
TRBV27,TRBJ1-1,ASSLSSRTEAF
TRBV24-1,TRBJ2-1,ATSEVGDEQF
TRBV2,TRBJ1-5,ASSEVGGNQPQH
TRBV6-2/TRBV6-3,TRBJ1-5,ASSYSTGEVSNQPQH
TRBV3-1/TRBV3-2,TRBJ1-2,ASSSTLGTLNPANYGYT
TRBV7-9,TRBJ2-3,ASSLVSGGFTDTQY
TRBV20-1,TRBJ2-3,SAARVGTQY
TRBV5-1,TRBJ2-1,ASSPEVDRGWEQF
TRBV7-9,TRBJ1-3,ASSFSSSGNTIY
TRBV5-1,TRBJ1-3,ASSLNGGAGNTIY
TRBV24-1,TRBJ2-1,ATGGGLAAYNEQF
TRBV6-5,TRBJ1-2,ASSSGQGTYGYT
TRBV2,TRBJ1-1,ASGTNFMNTEAF
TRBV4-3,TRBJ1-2,ASSQRTGTTPSGYT
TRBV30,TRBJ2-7,AWKIGAYRSEQY
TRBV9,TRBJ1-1,ASSVEGRGAF
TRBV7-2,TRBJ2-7,ASSLALLGSSTYEQY
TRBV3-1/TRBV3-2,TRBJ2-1,ASSQVLSYNEQF
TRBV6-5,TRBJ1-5,ASSYNRNNQPQH
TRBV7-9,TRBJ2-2,ASSLVRGTGELF
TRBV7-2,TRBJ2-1,ASSYRTSYNEQF